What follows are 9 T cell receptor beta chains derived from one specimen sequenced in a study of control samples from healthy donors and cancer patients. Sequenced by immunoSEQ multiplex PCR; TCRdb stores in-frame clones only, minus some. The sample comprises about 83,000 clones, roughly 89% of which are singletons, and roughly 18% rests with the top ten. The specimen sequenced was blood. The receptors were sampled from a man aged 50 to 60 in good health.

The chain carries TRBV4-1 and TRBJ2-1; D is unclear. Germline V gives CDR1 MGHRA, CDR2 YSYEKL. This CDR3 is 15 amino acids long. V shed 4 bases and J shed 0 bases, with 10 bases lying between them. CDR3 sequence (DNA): TGCGCCAGCAGCCTTTCGGGTTTCTCCTACAATGAGCAGTTCTTC. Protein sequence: CASSLSGFSYNEQFF.

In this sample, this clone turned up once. CDR3 region: CASSIQTGHAGTEAFF. Written as DNA, the CDR3 is TGTGCCAGTAGTATTCAAACCGGGCATGCGGGCACTGAAGCTTTCTTT. The gene calls are TRBV19 and TRBJ1-1; D ambiguous. V dropped 3 bases and J dropped 4 bases, with 18 bases sitting between them. In germline, CDR1 is LNHDA, CDR2 SQIVND (reference sequence). This CDR3 spans 16 amino acids.

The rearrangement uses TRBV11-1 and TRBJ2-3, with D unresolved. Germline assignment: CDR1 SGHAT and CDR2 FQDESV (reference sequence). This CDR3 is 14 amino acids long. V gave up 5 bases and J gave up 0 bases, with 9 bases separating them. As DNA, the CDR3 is TGTGCCAGCAGCCCCTCTTTTAGCACAGATACGCAGTATTTT. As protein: CASSPSFSTDTQYF. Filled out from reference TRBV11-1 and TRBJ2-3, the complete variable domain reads EAEVAQSPRYKITEKSQAVAFWCDPISGHATLYWYRQILGQGPELLVQFQDESVVDDSQLPKDRFSAERLKGVDSTLKIQPAELGDSAMYLCASSPSFSTDTQYFGPGTRLTVL.

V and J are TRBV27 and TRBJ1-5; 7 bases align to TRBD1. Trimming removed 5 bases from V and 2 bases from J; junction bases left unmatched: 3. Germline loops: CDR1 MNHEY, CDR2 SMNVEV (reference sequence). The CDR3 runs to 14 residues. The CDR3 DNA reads TGTGCCAGCAGTATCAGGGGGGGCAATCAGCCCCAGCATTTT. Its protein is CASSIRGGNQPQHF.

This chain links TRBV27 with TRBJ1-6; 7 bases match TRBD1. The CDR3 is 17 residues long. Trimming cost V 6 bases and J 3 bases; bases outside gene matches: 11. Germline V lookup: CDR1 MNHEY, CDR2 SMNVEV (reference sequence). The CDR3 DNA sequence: TGTGCCAGCAGGTCAGGCACGGGACAGCTCTATAATTCACCCCTCCACTTT. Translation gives CASRSGTGQLYNSPLHF.

The CDR3 loop reads CASSFLAREQYF. CDR3 nucleotide sequence: TGTGCCAGCAGCTTTTTAGCGCGCGAGCAGTACTTC. The chain employs TRBV11-2 and TRBJ2-7, with D perhaps TRBD2 (5 bases). The germline CDR1 and CDR2 sequences are SGHAT and FQNNGV. V shed 3 bases and J shed 6 bases, with 9 bases lying between them. The CDR3 is 12 amino acids. The full variable domain, with the rest looked up from reference TRBV11-2 and TRBJ2-7, is EAGVAQSPRYKIIEKRQSVAFWCNPISGHATLYWYQQILGQGPKLLIQFQNNGVVDDSQLPKDRFSAERLKGVDSTLKIQPAKLEDSAVYLCASSFLAREQYFGPGTRLTVT.

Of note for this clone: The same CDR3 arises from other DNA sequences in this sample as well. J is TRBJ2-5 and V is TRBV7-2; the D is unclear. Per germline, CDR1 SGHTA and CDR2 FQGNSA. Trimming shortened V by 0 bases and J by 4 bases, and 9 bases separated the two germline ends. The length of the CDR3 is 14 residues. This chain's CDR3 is CASSLASWGETQYF. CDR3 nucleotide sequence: TGTGCCAGCAGCTTAGCCTCTTGGGGAGAGACCCAGTACTTC.

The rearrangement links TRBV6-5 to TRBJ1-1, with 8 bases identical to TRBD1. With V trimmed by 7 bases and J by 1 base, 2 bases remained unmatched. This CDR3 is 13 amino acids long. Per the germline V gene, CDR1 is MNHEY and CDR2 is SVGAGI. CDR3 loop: CASTTGANTEAFF. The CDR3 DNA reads TGTGCCAGCACGACAGGGGCGAACACTGAAGCTTTCTTT.

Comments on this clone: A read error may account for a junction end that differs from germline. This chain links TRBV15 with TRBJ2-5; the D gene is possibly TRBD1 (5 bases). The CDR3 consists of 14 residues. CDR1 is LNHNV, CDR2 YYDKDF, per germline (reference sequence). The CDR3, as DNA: TGTGCCACCAGCGGGCCAGGGTCCAGAGAGTCCCAGTACTTC. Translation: CATSGPGSRESQYF.